The next 27 T cell receptor beta chains were all read from a single sample in a study of shared T cell receptors in the human thymus. Repertoires were generated with immunoSEQ multiplex PCR, while TCRdb's copy carries only in-frame clones and drops some. The table has hundreds of thousands of clones, around 87% seen once; the top ten hold roughly 0.0087%. The same data also contributed to another study, on human thymus T cells.

Sequencing was carried out using thymocytes. These TCRs come from a boy under two years old with a congenital heart defect.

The chain couples TRBV4-3 to TRBJ1-2; TRBD1 might be the D (6 bases). CDR3 length: 16 amino acids. Trimming shortened V by 5 bases and J by 5 bases, and 21 bases separated the two germline ends. Germline V gives CDR1 LGHNA, CDR2 YSLEER. The CDR3 region is CASSLQPLTGHYGYTF. The CDR3 DNA reads as TGCGCCAGCAGCTTGCAGCCTCTGACAGGCCATTATGGCTACACCTTC.

The rearrangement uses TRBV4-2 and TRBJ1-5, with unresolved D. V lost 3 bases to trimming and J lost 13 bases, with 19 bases between them. The CDR3 covers 14 residues. CDR1 is LGHNA, CDR2 YNFKEQ, per germline. CDR3 amino acids: CASSHSPREPNQHF. CDR3 coding DNA: TGTGCCAGCAGCCACTCCCCCCGGGAACCAAATCAGCATTTT.

V gene TRBV28 combines with J gene TRBJ2-1; D gene ambiguous. V was pared by 1 base and J by 8 bases, with 12 bases between. The CDR3 spans 14 residues. Germline V lookup: CDR1 MDHEN, CDR2 SYDVKM. DNA of the CDR3: TGTGCCAGCAGTTTATTCCAGGTCTCTGATGAGCAGTTCTTC. Translated: CASSLFQVSDEQFF.

V gene TRBV6-5 combines with J gene TRBJ1-2; perhaps TRBD1 as D (5 bases). V was cut by 5 bases and J by 4 bases, with 8 bases left in between. CDR1 is MNHEY and CDR2 is SVGAGI in the germline V gene. The CDR3 loop spans 12 amino acids. The CDR3 loop reads CASSTDSYGYTF. The CDR3 DNA reads as TGTGCCAGCAGTACAGACAGCTATGGCTACACCTTC.

The chain uses TRBV25-1 and TRBJ1-1; 7 bases are shared with TRBD1. Per the germline V gene, CDR1 is MGHDK and CDR2 is SYGVNS. V was pared by 4 bases and J by 3 bases, with 5 bases of the junction left unmatched. The CDR3 loop spans 14 amino acids. Here the CDR3 reads CASSGLQGYTEAFF. CDR3 in DNA: TGTGCCAGCAGTGGCCTACAGGGGTACACTGAAGCTTTCTTT.

The CDR3 nucleotides are TGTGCCAGCAGCAACGACAGGGCTGGCTACACCTTC. Translated: CASSNDRAGYTF. The chain has TRBV16 and TRBJ1-2, with 7 bases aligning to TRBD1. After removal of 5 bases from V and 7 bases from J, the junction contained 4 bases not matched to a gene. Per the germline V gene, CDR1 is KGHSY and CDR2 is FQNENV. The CDR3 covers 12 residues.

V is TRBV7-9 and J is TRBJ2-2, with 11 bases fitting TRBD1. Trimming cost V 2 bases and J 1 base; bases outside gene matches: 6. CDR3 length: 18 amino acids. Germline-derived CDR1 and CDR2 are SEHNR and FQNEAQ (reference sequence). This CDR3 reads CASSLSDRGLRNTGELFF. In DNA form, the CDR3 reads TGTGCCAGCAGCTTATCGGACAGGGGGCTGAGGAACACCGGGGAGCTGTTTTTT.

This clone was observed a handful of times. The V gene is TRBV28, the J gene TRBJ2-2; perhaps TRBD1 as D (6 bases). V dropped 6 bases and J dropped 1 base, with 18 bases sitting between them. Germline V gene lookup returns CDR1 MDHEN and CDR2 SYDVKM. CDR3 size: 17 residues. This chain's CDR3 is CASSQNTGTLNTGELFF. In DNA form, the CDR3 reads TGTGCCAGCAGCCAAAATACCGGGACATTGAACACCGGGGAGCTGTTTTTT.

This clone was recorded a few times. The V and J genes are TRBV29-1 and TRBJ2-1; TRBD2 aligns across 11 bases. Germline V gives CDR1 SQVTM, CDR2 ANQGSEA. The CDR3 totals 17 residues. Germline trimming cut 1 base from V and 2 bases from J; bases unmatched to any gene: 7. The CDR3 loop reads CSVEGTSGPPTYNEQFF. Here the CDR3 DNA reads TGCAGCGTTGAAGGGACTAGCGGGCCACCTACCTACAATGAGCAGTTCTTC.

The rearrangement joins TRBV5-4 to TRBJ2-6; tentative D call: TRBD1 (6 bases). From germline, CDR1 is SGHNT and CDR2 YYREEE (reference sequence). Between the trimmed V and J ends, which lost 2 bases and 0 bases, there was a span of 12 bases. The CDR3 length is 17 residues. The CDR3 nucleotides read TGTGCCAGCAGCTTAATGGACAGAAGCTCTGGGGCCAACGTCCTGACTTTC. Amino acid sequence: CASSLMDRSSGANVLTF.

As for this clone: At one boundary the junction diverges from the germline segment, which might be a read error. This chain joins TRBV2 and TRBJ1-2, with D possibly TRBD1 on 6 matching bases. Germline loops: CDR1 SNHLY, CDR2 FYNNEI. This CDR3 is built from 15 residues. The CDR3, as DNA: TGTGCCAACCCCCGGGACAATCTGCCCGGGTCTGTCTACGCCTTC. It is translated as CANPRDNLPGSVYAF.

The chain is built from TRBV28 and TRBJ1-6; 7 nucleotides line up with TRBD1. The germline V gene encodes CDR1 MDHEN and CDR2 SYDVKM. Unmatched junction bases numbered 20, after V lost 2 bases and J lost 1 base. The CDR3 totals 22 residues. The chain's CDR3 is CASSLGAAGTVRIFSYNSPLHF. The CDR3 region has the DNA TGTGCCAGCAGTTTAGGGGCGGCTGGGACAGTCCGTATTTTTTCCTATAATTCACCCCTCCACTTT.

The rearrangement joins TRBV6-4 to TRBJ2-7, with TRBD2 as a possible D gene (5 bases). CDR3 length: 12 residues. The V end lost 6 bases, the J end lost 7 bases, and 13 bases lay between the germline ends. Germline values: CDR1 MRHNA, CDR2 SNTAGT. The CDR3 bases are TGTGCCAGCAGCCCCCGTCCGGGGGAGCAGTACTTC. Translated: CASSPRPGEQYF.

This CDR3 is CASSNDGTTDGNTEAFF. In nucleotides, the CDR3 is TGTGCCAGCAGCAACGACGGGACAACGGACGGGAACACTGAAGCTTTCTTT. The chain employs TRBV5-5 and TRBJ1-1; the D gene is possibly TRBD1 (6 bases). This CDR3 spans 17 amino acids. V was clipped by 4 bases and J by 1 base, with 20 bases between them. Germline V CDR1 and CDR2: SGHKS, YYEKEE (reference sequence).

This chain connects TRBV5-1 to TRBJ1-2, with D possibly TRBD1 on 5 matching bases. Germline V gives CDR1 SGHRS, CDR2 YFSETQ. The length of the CDR3 is 13 residues. With 4 bases removed from V and 1 base from J, the gap between germline ends came to 8 bases. This CDR3 is CASSPRGNYGYTF. CDR3 nucleotide sequence: TGCGCCAGCAGCCCTAGGGGTAACTATGGCTACACCTTC. Combining the CDR3 with reference TRBV5-1 and TRBJ1-2 gives the whole variable domain KAGVTQTPRYLIKTRGQQVTLSCSPISGHRSVSWYQQTPGQGLQFLFEYFSETQRNKGNFPGRFSGRQFSNSRSEMNVSTLELGDSALYLCASSPRGNYGYTFGSGTRLTVV.

The chain recombines TRBV28 with TRBJ2-2; 10 bases fit TRBD1. V was clipped by 1 base and J by 5 bases; unmatched bases: 7. The CDR3 length is 17 residues. The germline CDR1 and CDR2 sequences are MDHEN and SYDVKM. The CDR3 is CASSLSWDRGGTGELFF. Here the CDR3 DNA reads TGTGCCAGCAGTTTATCTTGGGACAGGGGTGGAACCGGGGAGCTGTTTTTT.

V usage is TRBV28 and J usage is TRBJ1-2, with TRBD1 matching 10 bases. The V gene end was trimmed by 6 bases and the J gene end by 8 bases; junction bases not matched to a gene: 15. Germline V CDR1 and CDR2: MDHEN, SYDVKM. There are 16 residues in the CDR3. The CDR3 is CASSLTGTGVLRGYTF. The CDR3 DNA sequence: TGTGCCAGCAGCCTTACCGGGACAGGGGTTCTTAGGGGCTACACCTTC.

This clone was counted once. This sequence joins TRBV12-5 and TRBJ1-1; 8 nucleotides line up with TRBD1. J was trimmed by 1 base and V by 1 base; bases with no gene match: 8. Germline V CDR1 and CDR2: LGHNT, FRNRAP. This CDR3 contains 17 residues. Written as DNA, the CDR3 is TGTGCTAGTGGTTTGGACGGACAGGGAGGTCGGAACACTGAAGCTTTCTTT. Residues: CASGLDGQGGRNTEAFF.

V is TRBV16 and J is TRBJ1-3; D uncertain. Per the germline V gene, CDR1 is KGHSY and CDR2 is FQNENV. This CDR3 has 18 residues. V dropped 1 base and J dropped 0 bases, with 16 bases sitting between them. The CDR3 loop reads CASSQFLRAGDSGNTIYF. DNA of the CDR3: TGTGCCAGCAGCCAATTCCTCCGGGCCGGGGACTCTGGAAACACCATATATTTT.

V usage is TRBV27 and J usage is TRBJ2-3; 9 nucleotides align to TRBD2. The CDR3 sequence is 17 residues long. V dropped 6 bases and J dropped 1; count of bases not matched to a gene: 11. Germline-derived CDR1 and CDR2 are MNHEY and SMNVEV (reference sequence). The DNA of the CDR3 is TGTGCCAGCAGCCAACGCCGACTAGCGGAGCGCACAGATACGCAGTATTTT. Protein sequence: CASSQRRLAERTDTQYF.

CDR3 sequence (DNA): TGTGCCAGCAGTTCCCAGGGGGGACGGACCGGGGAGCTGTTTTTT. As protein: CASSSQGGRTGELFF. The V call is TRBV6-6, the J call TRBJ2-2; maybe TRBD1 (7 bases). This CDR3 is built from 15 residues. Germline CDR1 MNHNY, CDR2 SVGAGI (reference sequence). V dropped 4 bases and J dropped 5 bases, with 14 bases sitting between them.

The chain joins TRBV27 to TRBJ2-5; 11 bases align to TRBD1. This CDR3 is built from 17 residues. V gave up 5 bases and J gave up 6 bases; unmatched junction bases: 14. Looked up from germline, CDR1 is MNHEY and CDR2 is SMNVEV (reference sequence). This CDR3 reads CASSLLSGQGDRKTQYF. The CDR3 region has the DNA TGTGCCAGCAGTCTACTATCGGGACAGGGGGATAGGAAGACCCAGTACTTC.

J is TRBJ1-1 and V is TRBV7-2; unclear D gene. CDR1 and CDR2 (germline): SGHTA, FQGNSA. With 0 bases removed from V and 5 bases from J, the gap between germline ends came to 7 bases. This CDR3 contains 13 residues. The CDR3 region is CASSLAWLTEAFF. CDR3 bases: TGTGCCAGCAGCTTAGCTTGGCTGACTGAAGCTTTCTTT. Supplemented by reference TRBV7-2 and TRBJ1-1, the full variable domain reads GAGVSQSPSNKVTEKGKDVELRCDPISGHTALYWYRQSLGQGLEFLIYFQGNSAPDKSGLPSDRFSAERTGGSVSTLTIQRTQQEDSAVYLCASSLAWLTEAFFGQGTRLTVV.

The V call is TRBV5-1, the J call TRBJ2-2, with TRBD2 identical over 7 bases. The CDR3 is 18 amino acids. With V trimmed by 4 bases and J by 3 bases, 15 bases remained unmatched. Germline V gene sequence: CDR1 SGHRS, CDR2 YFSETQ. CDR3 in DNA: TGCGCCAGCAGCGCAACCCTGCGGGGGAGTGATGACACCGGGGAGCTGTTTTTT. Protein: CASSATLRGSDDTGELFF.

This chain links TRBV5-1 with TRBJ2-7; maybe TRBD1 (6 bases). CDR3 length equals 14 residues. V lost 3 bases and J lost 2, with 12 bases in between. CDR1 is SGHRS, CDR2 YFSETQ, per germline. The CDR3 protein is CASSWLDSPYEQYF. The CDR3 DNA sequence: TGCGCCAGCAGCTGGCTGGACAGCCCCTACGAGCAGTACTTC. Complete variable domain (other parts from reference TRBV5-1 and TRBJ2-7): KAGVTQTPRYLIKTRGQQVTLSCSPISGHRSVSWYQQTPGQGLQFLFEYFSETQRNKGNFPGRFSGRQFSNSRSEMNVSTLELGDSALYLCASSWLDSPYEQYFGPGTRLTVT.

The rearrangement uses TRBV12-5 and TRBJ1-5, with 10 nucleotides matching TRBD1. With V trimmed by 0 bases and J by 1 base, 12 bases remained unmatched. CDR3 length: 20 amino acids. The germline CDR1 and CDR2 sequences are LGHNT and FRNRAP. CDR3 sequence (DNA): TGTGCTAGTGGTTTGGTGGGTTGGACAGGGGGGGGAGGGAGCAATCAGCCCCAGCATTTT. Amino acids: CASGLVGWTGGGGSNQPQHF.

The J gene is TRBJ1-2, the V gene TRBV5-4, with a tentative D call TRBD1 (5 bases). Germline CDR1 SGHNT, CDR2 YYREEE (reference sequence). The CDR3 runs to 12 residues. The V end was cut by 9 bases, the J end by 4 bases, with 13 bases between. CDR3 in DNA: TGTGCCATCCCCGGACACGGCTATGGCTACACCTTC. Amino acid sequence: CAIPGHGYGYTF.